These 26 T cell receptor beta chains originate from one sample sequenced in a study of graft-versus-host responses after intestinal transplantation. The protocol was immunoSEQ multiplex PCR, while the TCRdb copy is restricted to in-frame clones and leaves out a portion. This sample has 10,000 or so clones, with around 32% found just once. The sequencing here drew on alloreactive CD4+ T cells from a mixed lymphocyte reaction culture, taken before transplantation. Subset defined: CFSE-low proliferating T cells sorted from approximately six-day pre-transplant mixed lymphocyte reaction (GvH or HvG direction). The receptors here all came from a human patient who was an organ donor for intestinal transplantation.

The V and J genes are TRBV30 and TRBJ1-1, with 12 bases aligning to TRBD1. Trimming at V came to 1 base and at J to 4 bases, leaving 4 bases not matched to a gene. CDR1 is GTSNPN, CDR2 SVGIG, per germline (reference sequence). The CDR3 loop spans 15 amino acids. The CDR3 loop reads CAWSGDRGPGTEAFF. As DNA, the CDR3 is TGTGCCTGGAGTGGGGACAGGGGGCCGGGCACTGAAGCTTTCTTT. Complete variable domain (other parts from reference TRBV30 and TRBJ1-1): SQTIHQWPATLVQPVGSPLSLECTVEGTSNPNLYWYRQAAGRGLQLLFYSVGIGQISSEVPQNLSASRPQDRQFILSSKKLLLSDSGFYLCAWSGDRGPGTEAFFGQGTRLTVV.

V and J are TRBV27 and TRBJ2-2, with a possible D match to TRBD1 (5 bases). Trimming pared 10 bases from V and 1 base from J, leaving 13 bases between. The CDR3 sequence is 14 residues long. CDR1 MNHEY and CDR2 SMNVEV come from the germline V gene (reference sequence). The CDR3 DNA is TGTGCCATCGATCAGACAGAGAACACCGGGGAGCTGTTTTTT. Translation gives CAIDQTENTGELFF.

This clone has a handful of counts. The chain carries TRBV28 and TRBJ1-2; TRBD1 aligns across 7 bases. This CDR3 has 12 residues. The germline V gene has CDR1 MDHEN and CDR2 SYDVKM. Germline trimming cut 7 bases from V and 5 bases from J; bases unmatched to any gene: 4. CDR3: CASTGQVYGYTF. In nucleotides, the CDR3 is TGTGCCAGCACTGGACAGGTTTATGGCTACACCTTC.

This chain joins TRBV7-3 and TRBJ1-2, with 8 nucleotides matching TRBD1. CDR1 SGHTA and CDR2 FQGTGA come from the germline V gene. The CDR3 contains 13 residues. V lost 5 bases to trimming and J lost 4 bases; unmatched junction nucleotides: 3. CDR3 in amino acids: CASSPGQGYGYTF. The CDR3 DNA sequence: TGTGCCAGCAGCCCCGGACAGGGCTATGGCTACACCTTC.

This clone is deemed medium-sized. The rearrangement uses TRBV2 and TRBJ1-6; maybe TRBD1 (6 bases). CDR1 and CDR2 (germline): SNHLY, FYNNEI. This CDR3 region has 13 residues. V lost 7 bases and J lost 10, with 14 bases in between. The CDR3 region has the DNA TGTGCCAGCACCACAGGGATCGGATCACCCCTCCACTTT. Amino acids: CASTTGIGSPLHF.

The V call is TRBV18, the J call TRBJ1-1; 8 nucleotides line up with TRBD1. CDR3 length: 14 amino acids. Germline V lookup: CDR1 KGHSH, CDR2 LQKENI. After removal of 4 bases from V and 4 bases from J, the junction contained 5 bases not matched to a gene. CDR3 residues: CASSLDRGGTEAFF. The CDR3 DNA is TGTGCCAGCTCACTCGACAGGGGAGGCACTGAAGCTTTCTTT.

A few counts support this clone. This chain links TRBV4-1 with TRBJ2-2; possible D gene TRBD2, 5 bases. The CDR3 totals 16 residues. CDR1 is MGHRA, CDR2 YSYEKL, per germline. The V end was cut by 0 bases, the J end by 3 bases, with 11 bases between. CDR3 in DNA: TGCGCCAGCAGCCAAGAGGCGGGTCTTCACACCGGGGAGCTGTTTTTT. Translated, it gives CASSQEAGLHTGELFF.

CDR3 protein: CASSVDGSYNEQFF. CDR3 nucleotides: TGTGCCAGCAGCGTAGACGGCTCCTACAATGAGCAGTTCTTC. This chain joins TRBV9 and TRBJ2-1; D remains unclear. Looked up from germline, CDR1 is SGDLS and CDR2 is YYNGEE. This CDR3 contains 14 residues. The ends were cut back, 0 bases at V and 0 bases at J, with 4 bases in the middle.

J is TRBJ2-5 and V is TRBV6-5, with D unresolved. Germline-derived CDR1 and CDR2 are MNHEY and SVGAGI. The germline V and J ends were trimmed by 6 bases and 2 bases, with 7 bases remaining between them. The CDR3 loop spans 12 amino acids. The CDR3 region has the DNA TGTGCCAGCAGGAGGAAACAAGAGACCCAGTACTTC. Translation gives CASRRKQETQYF.

V is TRBV18 and J is TRBJ2-5; D unclear. Germline V gene data show CDR1 as KGHSH and CDR2 as LQKENI. V dropped 6 bases and J dropped 0 bases, with 14 bases sitting between them. This CDR3 has 15 residues. Here the CDR3 DNA reads TGTGCCAGCTCGCGATCTCAGGCGAACCAAGAGACCCAGTACTTC. It is translated as CASSRSQANQETQYF.

The J gene is TRBJ1-1, the V gene TRBV7-9; TRBD1 might be the D (5 bases). CDR1 SEHNR and CDR2 FQNEAQ come from the germline V gene (reference sequence). V gave up 5 bases and J gave up 3 bases, with 10 bases separating them. This CDR3 contains 13 residues. Here the CDR3 DNA reads TGTGCCAGCAGCCTGACAGAACACACTGAAGCTTTCTTT. It codes for CASSLTEHTEAFF.

This clone counts as medium-sized. The chain links TRBV27 to TRBJ1-3; D remains unclear. Germline V gene lookup returns CDR1 MNHEY and CDR2 SMNVEV (reference sequence). CDR3 length: 15 amino acids. V lost 2 bases and J lost 0, with 8 bases in between. DNA of the CDR3: TGTGCCAGCAGTTTACACCCGGGCTCTGGAAACACCATATATTTT. Protein: CASSLHPGSGNTIYF.

This clone appeared a few times. The V gene is TRBV7-9, the J gene TRBJ1-1; no firm D call. Trimming cost V 7 bases and J 5 bases, with 17 bases left between them. The germline CDR1 and CDR2 sequences are SEHNR and FQNEAQ (reference sequence). CDR3 length: 14 amino acids. In nucleotides, the CDR3 is TGTGCCAGCACGCCAGTACTCCGCGGGACTGAAGCTTTCTTT. As protein: CASTPVLRGTEAFF.

The rearrangement uses TRBV5-1 and TRBJ2-1, with 12 bases that match TRBD2. The CDR3 runs 15 residues. The germline V gene encodes CDR1 SGHRS and CDR2 YFSETQ. The V segment lost 6 bases and the J segment 6 bases; nucleotides outside the gene matches: 7. The CDR3 spells CASTLPLAGGNEQFF. The CDR3 bases are TGCGCCAGCACCCTCCCACTAGCGGGGGGCAATGAGCAGTTCTTC.

This clone rates as medium-sized. This chain uses TRBV11-3 with TRBJ2-3; D is possibly TRBD1 (5 bases). The ends were cut back, 6 bases at V and 7 bases at J, with 11 bases in the middle. CDR1 is SGHNT, CDR2 YENEEA, per germline. The CDR3 extends over 12 amino acids. The CDR3 DNA sequence: TGTGCCAGCAGTTCCACAGGAAATACGCAGTATTTT. It encodes CASSSTGNTQYF. Full variable domain (missing parts from reference TRBV11-3 and TRBJ2-3): EAGVVQSPRYKIIEKKQPVAFWCNPISGHNTLYWYLQNLGQGPELLIRYENEEAVDDSQLPKDRFSAERLKGVDSTLKIQPAELGDSAVYLCASSSTGNTQYFGPGTRLTVL.

The V call is TRBV6-5, the J call TRBJ2-7; 10 positions agree with TRBD1. Germline lookup yields CDR1 MNHEY and CDR2 SVGAGI. This CDR3 has 14 residues. V dropped 5 bases and J dropped 3; count of bases not matched to a gene: 4. This CDR3 reads CASSRRTGGYEQYF. The CDR3 DNA reads as TGTGCCAGCAGTCGGCGGACAGGGGGCTACGAGCAGTACTTC.

This clone was seen more than once but under ten times. This sequence joins TRBV10-3 and TRBJ2-4, with TRBD2 matching over 8 bases. Germline CDR1 and CDR2: ENHRY and SYGVKD. The J segment lost 0 bases and the V segment lost 1 base, leaving 8 bases of the junction unmatched. This CDR3 has 18 residues. Here the CDR3 DNA reads TGTGCCATCAGTGAGTACCCAGCGGGGGACCTAGCCAAAAACATTCAGTACTTC. It encodes CAISEYPAGDLAKNIQYF.

The V and J genes are TRBV18 and TRBJ2-7, with TRBD2 matching 8 bases. CDR3 size: 16 residues. Trimming cost V 0 bases and J 3 bases; bases outside gene matches: 7. From germline, CDR1 is KGHSH and CDR2 LQKENI. CDR3 DNA sequence: TGTGCCAGCTCACCACCGAGGGGCGGGGGGCACTACGAGCAGTACTTC. Protein sequence: CASSPPRGGGHYEQYF.

This clone was seen a handful of times. This sequence joins TRBV19 and TRBJ1-2; 9 bases are a match to TRBD1. Per the germline V gene, CDR1 is LNHDA and CDR2 is SQIVND (reference sequence). This CDR3 has 15 amino acids. V lost 5 bases to trimming and J lost 8 bases; unmatched junction nucleotides: 12. The CDR3 loop is CASSPTGGQTGGYTF. The DNA of the CDR3 is TGTGCCAGTAGTCCTACAGGGGGCCAGACGGGGGGCTACACCTTC.

The sample holds a few counts of this clone. V usage is TRBV11-2 and J usage is TRBJ2-7; D gene unclear. Germline-derived CDR1 and CDR2 are SGHAT and FQNNGV. The CDR3 sequence is 12 residues long. The ends were cut back, 1 base at V and 3 bases at J, with 4 bases in the middle. The CDR3 DNA follows: TGTGCCAGCAGCTTAGCAGGCTACGAGCAGTACTTC. Its translation is CASSLAGYEQYF.

This rearrangement joins TRBV14 to TRBJ1-1; maybe TRBD1 (6 bases). Germline-derived CDR1 and CDR2 are SGHDN and FVKESK. This CDR3 has 13 residues. The V end was cut by 4 bases, the J end by 10 bases, with 16 bases between. The CDR3 nucleotides are TGTGCCAGCAGCCTCAACCTACAGGGCACAGCTTTCTTT. Protein sequence: CASSLNLQGTAFF.

This clone rates as medium-sized (0.01 to 0.1%). The chain is built from TRBV5-5 and TRBJ2-7, with 7 nucleotides matching TRBD1. V lost 0 bases and J lost 5; bases outside the gene matches: 5. This CDR3 spans 14 amino acids. The V gene's germline CDR1 is SGHKS and CDR2 YYEKEE (reference sequence). The CDR3 nucleotides are TGTGCCAGCAGCTTGGTACAGGGGAGACACGAGCAGTACTTC. Its protein product is CASSLVQGRHEQYF. Looking up the rest from reference TRBV5-5 and TRBJ2-7 gives the full variable domain: DAGVTQSPTHLIKTRGQQVTLRCSPISGHKSVSWYQQVLGQGPQFIFQYYEKEERGRGNFPDRFSARQFPNYSSELNVNALLLGDSALYLCASSLVQGRHEQYFGPGTRLTVT.

The table lists this clone with a few counts. J is TRBJ1-1 and V is TRBV11-2; no clear D gene. The germline V and J ends were trimmed by 1 base and 7 bases, with 13 bases remaining between them. Germline-derived CDR1 and CDR2 are SGHAT and FQNNGV. CDR3 length: 14 amino acids. CDR3: CASSLVFSGFEAFF. DNA of the CDR3: TGTGCCAGCAGCTTAGTGTTCTCGGGTTTTGAAGCTTTCTTT.

By sample share, this clone is medium-sized. V usage is TRBV18 and J usage is TRBJ2-1, with TRBD1 as a possible D gene (6 bases). This CDR3 spans 13 amino acids. Trimming took off 6 bases at V and 7 bases at J, with 13 bases between the two ends. Germline V gene sequence: CDR1 KGHSH, CDR2 LQKENI. The CDR3 is CASSYARGNEQFF. Written as DNA, the CDR3 is TGTGCCAGCTCCTACGCCAGGGGAAATGAGCAGTTCTTC.

The J gene is TRBJ1-3, the V gene TRBV28; tentatively, D is TRBD1 (5 bases). Between the trimmed V and J ends, which lost 1 base and 4 bases, there was a span of 14 bases. The CDR3 is 16 residues long. Germline CDR1 is MDHEN and CDR2 is SYDVKM. The CDR3 DNA follows: TGTGCCAGCAGTTTATATCGCAGGGTGGCCGGAAACACCATATATTTT. This translates into CASSLYRRVAGNTIYF.

This sequence joins TRBV27 and TRBJ2-7, with a possible D match to TRBD1 (6 bases). V shed 4 bases and J shed 4 bases, with 8 bases lying between them. The CDR3 runs 12 residues. Germline V gene lookup returns CDR1 MNHEY and CDR2 SMNVEV (reference sequence). CDR3 sequence reads: CASSSRGYEQYF. Written as DNA, the CDR3 is TGTGCCAGCAGTTCCAGGGGATACGAGCAGTACTTC.